This TCR beta chain was identified in a study of Ad26.COV2.S vaccination and SARS-CoV-2 variants. Broader study findings: Placebo and vaccine recipients had non-spike TCR breadth that was similar. Breadth, reportedly substantial, characterized the spike-specific CD8+ and CD4+ T cell responses after vaccination.

Details on this clone: Its antigen is undetermined.

Method: immunoSEQ multiplex PCR; TCRdb's copy keeps in-frame clones and lacks some. The sample holds over 110,000 clones, 86% seen once. Germline V CDR1 and CDR2: KGHSH, LQKENI. The junction had 3 bases not matched to a gene; V was cut back by 5 bases and J by 4 bases. CDR3 size: 14 residues. The receptor was isolated from a human donor who had recovered from COVID-19. This specimen was peripheral blood, taken after recovery from COVID-19. This chain uses TRBV18 with TRBJ1-2; 11 positions match TRBD1. In DNA, the CDR3 is TGTGCCAGCTCAGAGGGACAGGGGGTCTATGGCTACACCTTC. It encodes CASSEGQGVYGYTF.